The present entry profiles one T cell receptor beta chain with its context. One base away lies a much larger clone, so this may be a sequencing read error. Germline DNA was extracted too, while blood RNA derived from unsorted whole blood. There were only treatment-naive patients, all with chronic HBV infection. This entry comes from a study of tumor-infiltrating lymphocytes in primary liver carcinoma. The overall study: Spanning 4.2 to 10 cm, the tumors were T1-T3 N0M0.

The CDR3 runs to 15 residues. In germline, CDR1 is LGHNA, CDR2 YSLEER. The template, approximately 500 ng total RNA, yielded TCR beta cDNA made with a constant-region primer. Libraries for TCR beta were built through three nested multiplex PCR rounds, which together made up a slightly modified ARM-PCR procedure. Amplification in the first two PCR rounds was performed using TRBV1-TRBV30 forward primers and a C-beta reverse primer for approximately 10 cycles each. Using its own MiXCR run on the multiplex PCR reads, TCRdb lists one record per CDR3 protein. Of 330,000 or so distinct CDR3 sequences listed, roughly 61% are singletons.

This chain joins TRBV4-3 and TRBJ1-5, with TRBD1 as a possible D gene (5 bases). This receptor was identified in a man in his forties or fifties with primary liver carcinoma and hepatitis B virus infection. The material sequenced was peripheral blood. CDR3 loop: CASSQDWRGDQPQHF. DNA of the CDR3: TGTGCCAGCAGCCAAGATTGGAGAGGGGATCAGCCCCAGCATTTT.